Listed below are T cell receptor beta chains from one sample, sequenced in a study of T cell repertoires in cytomegalovirus infection. TCRdb analysed the reads with MiXCR anew, one entry per CDR3 protein. The table lists about 230,000 distinct CDR3 sequences, over 20% of them singletons. The sequencing sample was made of CD8+ T cells from PBMCs. The receptors derive from a human donor in good health (CMV status not recorded). Some clones in this sample may be carry-over from other donors' samples. Both conserved end residues are part of each CDR3. Each record gives: V gene, D gene, J gene, clone size, CDR3 DNA, CDR3 protein. A D gene is named only where the DNA matches it firmly. Expanded clones get a size class; other rows say once, few or many, or leave the size out.

V: TRBV7-2; D: NA; J: TRBJ1-4; size: many; DNA: TGTGCCAGCAGCTTAAACGGGCCCGTCAGTGAAAAACTGTTTTTT; CDR3: CASSLNGPVSEKLFF
V: TRBV14; D: NA; J: TRBJ1-1; size: NA; DNA: TGTGCCAGCAGCCAAGTAGAGAACACTGAAGCTTTCTTT; CDR3: CASSQVENTEAFF
V: TRBV7-2; D: NA; J: TRBJ1-4; size: NA; DNA: TGTGCCAGCAGGGAAGATGGGGGCGCTTCTGAAAAACTGTTTTTT; CDR3: CASREDGGASEKLFF
V: TRBV4-1; D: NA; J: TRBJ2-1; size: many; DNA: TGCGCCAGCAGCCAAGGAAGCCCGGAGGGGCAGTTCTTC; CDR3: CASSQGSPEGQFF
V: TRBV9; D: TRBD2; J: TRBJ2-5; size: NA; DNA: TGTGCCAGCAGCTCCGGCGGGGGGCAAGAGACCCAGTACTTC; CDR3: CASSSGGGQETQYF
V: TRBV27; D: TRBD2; J: TRBJ2-1; size: NA; DNA: TGTGCCAGCAGTTTGCGGGGGGCGCTGGAGAGCTCCTACAATGAGCAGTTCTTC; CDR3: CASSLRGALESSYNEQFF
V: TRBV6-6; D: NA; J: TRBJ1-5; size: NA; DNA: TGTGCCAGCAGTTACTCGAATCGCCATAGCAATCAGCCCCAGCATTTT; CDR3: CASSYSNRHSNQPQHF
V: TRBV20-1; D: TRBD2; J: TRBJ2-1; size: NA; DNA: TGCAGTGCTAGTGAAAGCGGGGGGGCGGGTGAGCAGTTCTTC; CDR3: CSASESGGAGEQFF
V: TRBV12-3/TRBV12-4; D: NA; J: TRBJ1-5; size: NA; DNA: TGTGCCAGCAGTTTCGGCGGAAACAAACAGCCCCAGCATTTT; CDR3: CASSFGGNKQPQHF
V: TRBV30; D: NA; J: TRBJ2-2; size: NA; DNA: NA; CDR3: CALERESNTGELFF
V: TRBV12-3/TRBV12-4; D: NA; J: TRBJ2-4; size: NA; DNA: TGTGCCAGCAGTTCTAGCCAGGCAAACATTCAGTACTTC; CDR3: CASSSSQANIQYF
V: TRBV7-9; D: NA; J: TRBJ1-2; size: NA; DNA: TGTGCCAGCACCTCCGACGGGGGAGGCTACACCTTC; CDR3: CASTSDGGGYTF
V: TRBV20-1; D: NA; J: TRBJ2-5; size: NA; DNA: TGCAGTGCTAGAGACGGAGTCCCGGCCCAGTACTTC; CDR3: CSARDGVPAQYF
V: TRBV4-1; D: TRBD1; J: TRBJ1-5; size: few; DNA: TGCGCCAGCAGCCAAGATGCAGGGGGAAATCAGCCCCAGCATTTT; CDR3: CASSQDAGGNQPQHF
V: TRBV11-2; D: NA; J: TRBJ2-7; size: many; DNA: TGTGCCAGCAGCTTAGGCCAGTCAGCCTACGAGCAGTACTTC; CDR3: CASSLGQSAYEQYF
V: TRBV12-3/TRBV12-4; D: NA; J: TRBJ1-2; size: NA; DNA: TGTGCCAGCAGTTTGGAGGTCATCGGCTATGGCTACACCTTC; CDR3: CASSLEVIGYGYTF
V: TRBV15; D: TRBD1; J: TRBJ1-6; size: few; DNA: TGTGCCACCAGCAGGATGGACAGGCATAATTCACCCCTCCACTTT; CDR3: CATSRMDRHNSPLHF
V: TRBV6-1; D: NA; J: TRBJ1-5; size: many; DNA: TGTGCCAGCAGACTACTAACCAGAGATAGCAATCAGCCCCAGCATTTT; CDR3: CASRLLTRDSNQPQHF
V: TRBV27; D: NA; J: TRBJ2-2; size: NA; DNA: TGTGCCAGCAGCCCGGGACCTACTCTACACACCGGGGAGCTGTTTTTT; CDR3: CASSPGPTLHTGELFF
V: TRBV4-2; D: NA; J: TRBJ1-1; size: few; DNA: TGTGCCAGCAGCCAAAGTGAGGGGGACGAAGCTTTCTTT; CDR3: CASSQSEGDEAFF
V: TRBV12-3/TRBV12-4; D: TRBD1; J: TRBJ1-1; size: few; DNA: TGTGCCAGCAGTCCTGGGGGGGACAGGGCGGATTTCTTT; CDR3: CASSPGGDRADFF
V: TRBV28; D: NA; J: TRBJ1-5; size: many; DNA: TGTGCCAGCAGTTTCGGGTCTTCGGGACGCAATAGCAATCAGCCCCAGCATTTT; CDR3: CASSFGSSGRNSNQPQHF
V: TRBV12-3/TRBV12-4; D: NA; J: TRBJ2-3; size: NA; DNA: TGTGCCAGCAGTTTATTCCTCACCCAAGGGGGCACAGATACGCAGTATTTT; CDR3: CASSLFLTQGGTDTQYF
V: TRBV25-1; D: TRBD2; J: TRBJ2-1; size: few; DNA: TGTGCCAGCGTGCGTAGCGGGGGCCCGTTGAACAATGAGCAGTTCTTC; CDR3: CASVRSGGPLNNEQFF
V: TRBV9; D: NA; J: TRBJ2-1; size: NA; DNA: TGTGCCAGCAGCGTAGCTACGGGCGTTGAGCAGTTCTTC; CDR3: CASSVATGVEQFF
V: TRBV12-3/TRBV12-4; D: NA; J: TRBJ1-1; size: few; DNA: TGTGCCAGCAGATCTCCGGGCTATGAAGCTTTCTTT; CDR3: CASRSPGYEAFF
V: TRBV7-4; D: NA; J: TRBJ1-2; size: NA; DNA: TGTGCCAGCACCAGGACAGAGAACTATGGCTACACCTTC; CDR3: CASTRTENYGYTF
V: TRBV27; D: NA; J: TRBJ2-1; size: few; DNA: TGTGCCAGCAGTTTACGCGGCAGGCCACCTTACAATGAGCAGTTCTTC; CDR3: CASSLRGRPPYNEQFF
V: TRBV7-8; D: NA; J: TRBJ2-1; size: many; DNA: TGTGCCAGCGGCGGGAATGAGCAGTTCTTC; CDR3: CASGGNEQFF
V: TRBV20-1; D: NA; J: TRBJ2-7; size: few; DNA: TGCAGTGCTAGAGATGGGGGAATCGAGCAGTACTTC; CDR3: CSARDGGIEQYF
V: TRBV28; D: NA; J: TRBJ2-3; size: NA; DNA: TGTGCCAGCAGGGGCGTCCAGGATGTAGATACGCAGTATTTT; CDR3: CASRGVQDVDTQYF
V: TRBV12-3/TRBV12-4; D: NA; J: TRBJ1-1; size: NA; DNA: TGTGCCAGCAGTTGGACCGATTACACTGAAGCTTTCTTT; CDR3: CASSWTDYTEAFF
V: TRBV20-1; D: NA; J: TRBJ2-1; size: NA; DNA: TGCAGTGCTAGAGGGTCGGGGGTCTCCTACAATGAGCAGTTCTTC; CDR3: CSARGSGVSYNEQFF
V: TRBV28; D: NA; J: TRBJ1-4; size: NA; DNA: TGTGCCAGCAGTTTACCGGACACCCACTGGGATGAAAAACTGTTTTTT; CDR3: CASSLPDTHWDEKLFF
V: TRBV29-1; D: NA; J: TRBJ2-2; size: few; DNA: TGCAGCGTACTCCTTGATGGGGGCATGAACACCGGGGAGCTGTTTTTT; CDR3: CSVLLDGGMNTGELFF
V: TRBV28; D: NA; J: TRBJ1-4; size: many; DNA: TGTGCCAGCAGTTTGGGAGGGGACGGTGAAAAACTGTTTTTT; CDR3: CASSLGGDGEKLFF
V: TRBV6-5; D: TRBD2; J: TRBJ2-3; size: few; DNA: TGTGCCAGCAGTTACCCTCTAGCGGGCCGCACAGATACGCAGTATTTT; CDR3: CASSYPLAGRTDTQYF
V: TRBV19; D: NA; J: TRBJ1-1; size: NA; DNA: TGTGCCAGTAGTGGTGGGCGTCCAATGAACACTGAAGCTTTCTTT; CDR3: CASSGGRPMNTEAFF
V: TRBV11-3; D: NA; J: TRBJ1-1; size: few; DNA: TGTGCCAGCAGCCTTCGTCGGAACACTGAAGCTTTCTTT; CDR3: CASSLRRNTEAFF
V: TRBV6-5; D: NA; J: TRBJ1-2; size: few; DNA: TGTGCCAGCAGTTTTGCCCAGAACTATGGCTACACCTTC; CDR3: CASSFAQNYGYTF
V: TRBV28; D: NA; J: TRBJ2-7; size: few; DNA: TGTGCCAGCAGTTTATATCTCTACGAGCAGTACTTC; CDR3: CASSLYLYEQYF
V: TRBV19; D: TRBD1; J: TRBJ1-2; size: few; DNA: TGTGCCAGTAGTATAGCCCCGTTCGGGCAGGGGGCTAAAGGCTACACCTTC; CDR3: CASSIAPFGQGAKGYTF
V: TRBV10-3; D: NA; J: TRBJ1-2; size: NA; DNA: TGTGCCATCAGTGAGTCGGTGACAAGCTATGGCTACACCTTC; CDR3: CAISESVTSYGYTF
V: TRBV4-1; D: NA; J: TRBJ1-3; size: once; DNA: TGCGCCAGCAGCCCCATATTGGGGGAAACTGGAAACACCATATATTTT; CDR3: CASSPILGETGNTIYF
V: TRBV20-1; D: TRBD1; J: TRBJ2-7; size: NA; DNA: TGCAGTGCTAGAGCCACGAGACAGGGATGGGAGCAGTACTTC; CDR3: CSARATRQGWEQYF
V: TRBV7-6; D: NA; J: TRBJ2-5; size: few; DNA: TGTGCCAGCAGCTTAGAAACAGGAGGTCACTTGGTGGAGACCCAGTACTTC; CDR3: CASSLETGGHLVETQYF